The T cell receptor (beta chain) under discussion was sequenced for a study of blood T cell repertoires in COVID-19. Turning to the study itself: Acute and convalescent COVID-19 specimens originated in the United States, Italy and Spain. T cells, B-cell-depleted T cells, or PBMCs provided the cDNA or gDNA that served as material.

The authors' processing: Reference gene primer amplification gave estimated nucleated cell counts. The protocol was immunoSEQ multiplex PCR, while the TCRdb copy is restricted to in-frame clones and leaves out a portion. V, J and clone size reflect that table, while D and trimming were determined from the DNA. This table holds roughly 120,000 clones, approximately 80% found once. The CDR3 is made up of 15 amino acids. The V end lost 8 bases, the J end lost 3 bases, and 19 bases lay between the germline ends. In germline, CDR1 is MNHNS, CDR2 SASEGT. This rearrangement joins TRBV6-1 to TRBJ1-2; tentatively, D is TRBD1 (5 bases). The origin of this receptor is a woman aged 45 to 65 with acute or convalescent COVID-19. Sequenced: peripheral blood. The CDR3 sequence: CASGDSGGRDYGYTF. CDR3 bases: TGTGCCAGCGGAGATTCCGGGGGGAGGGACTATGGCTACACCTTC.